Below, one TCR beta chain is given with its context. The sample is drawn from a study of blood T cell repertoires in COVID-19. Study context: Acute-phase and convalescent COVID-19 samples originated in the United States, Italy and Spain. Sample material is recorded as cDNA or gDNA derived from T cells, B-cell-depleted T cells, or PBMCs.

The germline V gene has CDR1 LNHDA and CDR2 SQIVND (reference sequence). This CDR3 contains 15 residues. The V segment lost 3 bases and the J segment 8 bases; nucleotides outside the gene matches: 10. Sequenced by immunoSEQ multiplex PCR; TCRdb stores in-frame clones only, minus some. The data hold 100,000 to 130,000 clones, with 88% observed a single time. This sequence joins TRBV19 and TRBJ1-2; 9 nucleotides match TRBD1. The specimen was peripheral blood. The TCR originated in a man in his fifties with active or convalescent COVID-19. DNA for the CDR3: TGTGCCAGTAGTATGTCAACCGGGACAGGGAACGGCTACACCTTC. The encoded protein is CASSMSTGTGNGYTF.